These T cell receptor beta chains were read from a single sample in a study of neurological immune-mediated disorders. A single record per CDR3 protein comes from TCRdb applying MiXCR to the 5' RACE reads. The table shows nearly 45,000 distinct CDR3 sequences, with roughly 13% occurring only once. Material: PBMCs. The receptor source for this set is a female donor in good health. The CDR3 runs from the conserved cysteine through the conserved F or W. The D gene is left open where the match is weak. Size tells how often a clone was seen (once, few, many) or the class of an expanded clone, and some rows leave it out.

TRBJ2-1	TRBV5-1	many	.	CASSGGWEPSYNEQFF	TGCGCCAGCAGCGGAGGATGGGAACCCTCCTACAATGAGCAGTTCTTC
TRBJ2-5	TRBV9	many	TRBD1	CASSPRGGQGGETQYF	TGTGCCAGCAGCCCAAGGGGGGGACAGGGAGGAGAGACCCAGTACTTC
TRBJ2-7	TRBV5-1	many	TRBD1	CASSLAGTGYEQYF	TGCGCCAGCAGCTTGGCGGGGACAGGATACGAGCAGTACTTC
TRBJ2-7	TRBV7-9	many	.	CASTFGYEQYF	TGTGCCAGCACCTTTGGGTACGAGCAGTACTTC
TRBJ2-1	TRBV12-3/TRBV12-4	many	.	CASSFRAGEQFF	TGTGCCAGCAGTTTTAGGGCGGGTGAGCAGTTCTTC
TRBJ2-1	TRBV20-1	many	TRBD2	CSAGLAGGLSSYNEQFF	TGCAGTGCTGGACTAGCGGGGGGTTTGAGCTCCTACAATGAGCAGTTCTTC
TRBJ2-1	TRBV24-1	many	.	CATSDSNNEQFF	TGTGCCACCAGTGATTCAAACAATGAGCAGTTCTTC
TRBJ1-1	TRBV30	many	TRBD1	CAWTGRDRVDTEAFF	TGTGCCTGGACAGGTCGGGACAGGGTGGACACTGAAGCTTTCTTT
TRBJ2-1	TRBV5-1	many	TRBD2	CASSPLPGGNNEQFF	TGCGCCAGCAGCCCACTTCCGGGGGGAAACAATGAGCAGTTCTTC
TRBJ1-2	TRBV12-3/TRBV12-4	.	TRBD1	CASSLVRGVYVYTF	TGTGCCAGCAGTTTAGTCAGGGGGGTATATGTCTACACCTTC
TRBJ2-5	TRBV9	many	TRBD1	CASSTGQAQETQYF	TGTGCCAGCAGCACGGGACAGGCCCAAGAGACCCAGTACTTC